Detailed here is one T cell receptor beta chain. This clonotype appeared many times. The antigen this receptor binds is unknown. The sample holds no much larger clone one base away, and base qualities are not on file. The data stem from a study of T-cell reconstitution after alpha-beta-depleted transplantation in children (dated by TCRdb to the mid-2010s). With respect to the entire study: T-cell immune reconstitution after TCRalphabeta/CD19-depleted allogeneic hematopoietic cell transplantation in children was quantitatively tracked in the study by means of TCR repertoire profiling.

Library preparation employed PCR. Data came from an Illumina HiSeq 2500. TCR libraries were prepared with molecular barcoding, using unique molecular identifiers to normalize TCRbeta repertoire quantification. TCRdb reprocessed the public reads (quality trimming at Q25 with fastp, clone calling with MiXCR) and kept in-frame beta chains. Every entry covers one CDR3 protein and lists the most common genes and DNA from its rows. This sample holds roughly 300,000 distinct CDR3 sequences; 11% were observed only once. Roughly a quarter of the sample goes to the ten largest clones. The research as a whole found: In some patients, the high TCRbeta diversity seen at day 60 was put down to recipient T cells and intrathymic progenitors that had survived conditioning. Over subsequent months, a decline in hyperexpanded clone frequencies was noted, and after one year, T-cell counts and TCRbeta diversity were mostly ascribed to newly produced T cells. The apparently early alphabetaT-cell count recovery about two months after transplant was reportedly dependent on only several hundred rapidly expanded clones derived from non-depleted graft cells.

In the paper's terms, the treatment or condition label means: allogeneic hematopoietic cell transplantation with graft depleted of TCRalphabeta T cells and CD19 B cells. TCRalphabeta/CD19-depleted allogeneic hematopoietic cell grafts were given to the transplant recipients, all of whom were children. From the germline V gene, CDR1 is SGHTA and CDR2 is FQGNSA. V was cut back by 7 bases and J by 2 bases, leaving a gap of 13 bases between them. The CDR3 measures 14 amino acids from cysteine to phenylalanine. Only the CDR3 part of the read is kept: 42 bases, read in frame from the first base. Material: peripheral blood, obtained 180 days after TCRalphabeta/CD19-depleted stem cell transplant. This clonotype was obtained from a male patient aged 2-10 years who had a stem cell transplant for chronic granulomatous disease, so the T cells may come from the graft donor. Rearrangement joined TRBV7-2 to TRBJ2-3; no D gene is confidently identified. The DNA is as follows: TGTGCCAGCACCAAATCGGTAAACACAGATACGCAGTATTTT. Translated, this gives CASTKSVNTDTQYF.